Listed here are 3 T cell receptor beta chains from one sample, sequenced in a study of T-cell memory formation after mild COVID-19. TCRdb independently ran MiXCR on the 5' RACE reads; one entry per CDR3 protein. The repertoire consists of around 180,000 distinct CDR3 sequences, with 15% to 20% occurring once and the leading ten covering 3% to 4%. Sequenced sample: PBMCs or a T cell subset sorted from them (not recorded which). These receptors came from a young man who had mild COVID-19 (a few samples of this study predate the infection). Cell type and time point are not known.

This clonotype was recorded a few times. This chain's CDR3 is CASSLNLARNTGELFF. As DNA, the CDR3 is TGTGCCAGCAGCTTAAATCTTGCGAGGAACACCGGGGAGCTGTTTTTT. The chain combines TRBV7-2 with TRBJ2-2; D is unresolved. V dropped 2 bases and J dropped 1 base, with 11 bases sitting between them. Germline lookup yields CDR1 SGHTA and CDR2 FQGNSA. This CDR3 has 16 amino acids.

J is TRBJ2-3 and V is TRBV4-1; 9 positions agree with TRBD2. Trimming at V came to 0 bases and at J to 3 bases, leaving 4 bases not matched to a gene. The CDR3 has 16 residues. In germline, CDR1 is MGHRA, CDR2 YSYEKL. CDR3 nucleotide sequence: TGCGCCAGCAGCCAAGAAGGGAGCGGGGGGACAGATACGCAGTATTTT. This sequence encodes CASSQEGSGGTDTQYF.

This clonotype was seen a handful of times. The J gene is TRBJ1-1, the V gene TRBV29-1, with a possible D match to TRBD1 (6 bases). Germline CDR1 and CDR2: SQVTM and ANQGSEA. CDR3 size: 13 residues. V was pared by 8 bases and J by 0 bases, with 13 bases between. CDR3 in amino acids: CSTPGALNTEAFF. The CDR3 coding sequence is TGCAGCACCCCAGGGGCATTGAACACTGAAGCTTTCTTT. The complete variable domain, with remaining parts taken from reference TRBV29-1 and TRBJ1-1, reads SAVISQKPSRDICQRGTSLTIQCQVDSQVTMMFWYRQQPGQSLTLIATANQGSEATYESGFVIDKFPISRPNLTFSTLTVSNMSPEDSSIYLCSTPGALNTEAFFGQGTRLTVV.